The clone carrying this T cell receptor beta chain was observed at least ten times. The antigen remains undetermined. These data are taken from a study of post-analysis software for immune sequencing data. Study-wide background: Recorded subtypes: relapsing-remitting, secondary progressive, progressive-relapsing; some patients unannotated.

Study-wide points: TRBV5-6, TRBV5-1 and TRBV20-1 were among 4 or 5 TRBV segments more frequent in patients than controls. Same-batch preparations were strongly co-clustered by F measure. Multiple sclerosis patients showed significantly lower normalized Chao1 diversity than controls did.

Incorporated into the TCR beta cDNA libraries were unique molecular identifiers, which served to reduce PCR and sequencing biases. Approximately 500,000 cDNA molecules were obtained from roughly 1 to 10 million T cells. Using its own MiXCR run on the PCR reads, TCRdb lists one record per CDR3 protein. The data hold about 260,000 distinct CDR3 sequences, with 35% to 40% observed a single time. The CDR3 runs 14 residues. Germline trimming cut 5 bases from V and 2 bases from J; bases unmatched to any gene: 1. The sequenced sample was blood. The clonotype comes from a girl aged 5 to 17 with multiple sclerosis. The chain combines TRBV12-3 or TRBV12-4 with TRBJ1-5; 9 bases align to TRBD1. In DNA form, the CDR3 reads TGTGCCAGCAGTCGGACAGGGGGCAATCAGCCCCAGCATTTT. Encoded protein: CASSRTGGNQPQHF.